This T cell receptor beta chain was observed in a study of OX40 agonist ivuxolimab in advanced cancers. Notes on this clone: Its target is not known.

Findings of the study overall: The mean number of expanded clones was higher in CD8+ T cells than in CD4+.

Profiled with immunoSEQ multiplex PCR; TCRdb holds only in-frame clones, not every one. Altogether approximately 45,000 clones are present, roughly 94% being singletons, with the ten largest covering roughly 11%. Germline loops: CDR1 SGHKS, CDR2 YYEKEE (reference sequence). Trimming cost V 0 bases and J 6 bases, with 10 bases left between them. This CDR3 has 13 amino acids. The sequencing here drew on CD4+ or CD8+ T cells sorted from blood, taken in a trial of the OX40 agonist ivuxolimab. The chain combines TRBV5-5 with TRBJ2-7; D gene ambiguous. This sequence originates from an adult with an advanced solid tumor such as melanoma, head and neck, liver or kidney cancer. The CDR3 coding sequence is TGTGCCAGCAGCTTGGGGTTGGGAATCGAGCAGTACTTC. Translating it yields CASSLGLGIEQYF.